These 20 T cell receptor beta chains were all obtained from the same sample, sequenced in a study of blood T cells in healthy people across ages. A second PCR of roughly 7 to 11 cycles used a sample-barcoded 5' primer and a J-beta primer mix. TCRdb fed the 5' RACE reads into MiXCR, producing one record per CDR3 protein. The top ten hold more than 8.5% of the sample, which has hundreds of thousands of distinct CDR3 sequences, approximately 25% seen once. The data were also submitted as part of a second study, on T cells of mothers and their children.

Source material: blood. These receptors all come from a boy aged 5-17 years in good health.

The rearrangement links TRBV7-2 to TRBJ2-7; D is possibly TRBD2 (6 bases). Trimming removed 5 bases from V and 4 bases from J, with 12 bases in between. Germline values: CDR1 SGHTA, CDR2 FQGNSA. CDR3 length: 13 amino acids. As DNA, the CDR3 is TGTGCCAGCAGCAAGGGAGGTGGGTACGAGCAGTACTTC. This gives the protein CASSKGGGYEQYF.

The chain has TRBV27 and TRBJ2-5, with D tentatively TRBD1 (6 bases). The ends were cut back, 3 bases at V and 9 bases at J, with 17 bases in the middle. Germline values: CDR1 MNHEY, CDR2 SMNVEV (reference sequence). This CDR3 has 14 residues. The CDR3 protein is CASSFPGQFGAQYF. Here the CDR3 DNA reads TGTGCCAGCAGTTTCCCCGGACAGTTCGGGGCCCAGTACTTC.

CDR3 DNA: TGTGCCAGCACGCCCGGACCGGGACAAAGATATGGCTACACCTTC. Translating gives CASTPGPGQRYGYTF. The rearrangement uses TRBV7-2 and TRBJ1-2; TRBD1 is a possible D gene (6 bases). Germline CDR1 and CDR2: SGHTA and FQGNSA. The CDR3 length is 15 residues. The germline V and J ends were trimmed by 7 bases and 5 bases, with 20 bases remaining between them. Full variable domain (remainder filled in from reference TRBV7-2 and TRBJ1-2): GAGVSQSPSNKVTEKGKDVELRCDPISGHTALYWYRQSLGQGLEFLIYFQGNSAPDKSGLPSDRFSAERTGGSVSTLTIQRTQQEDSAVYLCASTPGPGQRYGYTFGSGTRLTVV.

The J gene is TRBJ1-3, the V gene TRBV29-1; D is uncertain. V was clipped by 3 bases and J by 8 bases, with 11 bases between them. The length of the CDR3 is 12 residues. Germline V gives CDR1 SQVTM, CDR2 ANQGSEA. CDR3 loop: CSVDPGGDTIYF. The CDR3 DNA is TGCAGCGTTGACCCAGGCGGTGACACCATATATTTT.

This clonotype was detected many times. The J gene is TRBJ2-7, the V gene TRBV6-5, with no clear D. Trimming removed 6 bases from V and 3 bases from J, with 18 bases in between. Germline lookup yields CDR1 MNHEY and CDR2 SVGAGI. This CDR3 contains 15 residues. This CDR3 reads CASSPPGQAFYEQYF. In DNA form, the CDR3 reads TGTGCCAGCAGCCCCCCTGGGCAGGCGTTCTACGAGCAGTACTTC.

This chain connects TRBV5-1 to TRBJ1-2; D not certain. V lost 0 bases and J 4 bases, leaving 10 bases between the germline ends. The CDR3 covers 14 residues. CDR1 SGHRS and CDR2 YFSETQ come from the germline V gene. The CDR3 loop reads CASSLVPVGYGYTF. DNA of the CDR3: TGCGCCAGCAGCTTGGTGCCGGTGGGCTATGGCTACACCTTC.

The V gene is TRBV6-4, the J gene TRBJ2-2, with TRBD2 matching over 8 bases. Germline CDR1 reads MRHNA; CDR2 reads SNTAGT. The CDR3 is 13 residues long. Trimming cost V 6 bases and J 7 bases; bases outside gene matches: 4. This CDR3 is CASRREAGGELFF. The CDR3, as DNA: TGTGCCAGCAGGCGGGAGGCAGGCGGGGAGCTGTTTTTT.

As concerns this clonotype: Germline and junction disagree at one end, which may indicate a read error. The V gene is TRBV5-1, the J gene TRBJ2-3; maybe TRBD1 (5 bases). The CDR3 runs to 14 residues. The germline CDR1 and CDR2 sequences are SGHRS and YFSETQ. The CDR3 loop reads CVSSLEQGTDTQYF. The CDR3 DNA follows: TGCGTCAGCAGCTTGGAGCAGGGTACAGATACGCAGTATTTT.

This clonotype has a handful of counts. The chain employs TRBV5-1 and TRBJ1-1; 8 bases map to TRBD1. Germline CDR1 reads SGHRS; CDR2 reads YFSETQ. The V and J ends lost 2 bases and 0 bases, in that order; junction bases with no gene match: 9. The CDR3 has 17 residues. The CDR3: CASSFSGGADMNTEAFF. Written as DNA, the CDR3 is TGCGCCAGCAGCTTCTCAGGGGGCGCGGACATGAACACTGAAGCTTTCTTT.

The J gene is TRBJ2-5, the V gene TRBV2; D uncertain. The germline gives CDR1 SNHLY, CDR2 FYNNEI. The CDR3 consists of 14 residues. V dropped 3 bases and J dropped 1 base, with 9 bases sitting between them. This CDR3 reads CASSDLGIQETQYF. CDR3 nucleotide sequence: TGTGCCAGCAGTGACCTGGGCATCCAAGAGACCCAGTACTTC.

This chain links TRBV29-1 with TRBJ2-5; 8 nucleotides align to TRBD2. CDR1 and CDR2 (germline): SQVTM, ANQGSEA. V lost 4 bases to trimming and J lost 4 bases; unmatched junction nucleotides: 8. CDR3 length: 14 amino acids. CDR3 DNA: TGCAGCGTTGGTCTGGGACTAGTGAGAGAGACCCAGTACTTC. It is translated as CSVGLGLVRETQYF.

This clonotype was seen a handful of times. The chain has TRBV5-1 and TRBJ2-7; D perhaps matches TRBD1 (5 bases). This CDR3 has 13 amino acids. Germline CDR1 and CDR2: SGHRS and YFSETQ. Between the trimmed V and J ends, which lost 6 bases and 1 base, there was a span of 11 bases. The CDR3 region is CASKWGGSYEQYF. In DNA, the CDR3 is TGCGCCAGCAAGTGGGGCGGATCCTACGAGCAGTACTTC.

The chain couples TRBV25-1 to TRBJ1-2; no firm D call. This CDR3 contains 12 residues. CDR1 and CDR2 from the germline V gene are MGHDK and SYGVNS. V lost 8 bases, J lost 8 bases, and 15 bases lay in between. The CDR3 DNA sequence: TGTGCCAGCCTAACAGAGCGCCTCGGCTACACCTTC. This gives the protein CASLTERLGYTF.

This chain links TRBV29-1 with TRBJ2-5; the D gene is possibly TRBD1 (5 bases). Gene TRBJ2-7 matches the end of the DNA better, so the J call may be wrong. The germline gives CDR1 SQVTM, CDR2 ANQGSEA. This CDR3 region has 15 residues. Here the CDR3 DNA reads TGCAGCGTTGAAGATTTTGAAGGGGACTCCTACGAGCAGTACTTC. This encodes CSVEDFEGDSYEQYF.

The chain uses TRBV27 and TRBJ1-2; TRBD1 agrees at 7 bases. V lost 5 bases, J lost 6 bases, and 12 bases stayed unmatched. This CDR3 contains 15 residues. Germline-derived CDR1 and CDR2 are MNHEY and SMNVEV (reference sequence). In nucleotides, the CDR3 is TGTGCCAGCAGTCCCTCGACAGGGATAGGCCATGGCTACACCTTC. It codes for CASSPSTGIGHGYTF.

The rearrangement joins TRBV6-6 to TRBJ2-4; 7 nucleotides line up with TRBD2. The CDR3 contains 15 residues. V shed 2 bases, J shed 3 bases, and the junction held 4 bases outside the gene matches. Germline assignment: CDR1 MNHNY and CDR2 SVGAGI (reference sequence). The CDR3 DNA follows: TGTGCCAGCAGTTACCAGCGGGGTGGCAAAAACATTCAGTACTTC. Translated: CASSYQRGGKNIQYF.

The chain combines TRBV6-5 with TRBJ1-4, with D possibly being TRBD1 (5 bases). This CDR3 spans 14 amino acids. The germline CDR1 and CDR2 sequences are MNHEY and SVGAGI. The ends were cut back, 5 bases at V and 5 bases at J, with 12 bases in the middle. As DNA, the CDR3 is TGTGCCAGCAGTGCGGGACGGGCAAATGAAAAACTGTTTTTT. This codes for CASSAGRANEKLFF.

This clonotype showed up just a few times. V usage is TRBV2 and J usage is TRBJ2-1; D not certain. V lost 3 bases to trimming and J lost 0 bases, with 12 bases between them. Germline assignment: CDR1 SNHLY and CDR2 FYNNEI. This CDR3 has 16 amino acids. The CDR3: CASSEELVSSYNEQFF. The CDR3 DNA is TGTGCCAGCAGTGAGGAGTTGGTTAGCTCCTACAATGAGCAGTTCTTC.

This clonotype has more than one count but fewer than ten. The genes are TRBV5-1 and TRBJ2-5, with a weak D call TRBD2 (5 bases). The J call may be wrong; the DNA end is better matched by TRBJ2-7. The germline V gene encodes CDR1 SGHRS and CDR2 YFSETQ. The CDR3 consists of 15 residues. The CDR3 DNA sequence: TGCGCCAGCAACCTCCGCGGAGGTTACTACAGCGAGCAGTACTTC. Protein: CASNLRGGYYSEQYF.

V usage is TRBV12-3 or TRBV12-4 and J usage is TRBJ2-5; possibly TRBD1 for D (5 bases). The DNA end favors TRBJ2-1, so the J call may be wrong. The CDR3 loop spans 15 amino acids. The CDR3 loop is CASSLVSLTDNEQFF. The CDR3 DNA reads TGTGCCAGCAGTTTAGTGTCCCTGACAGACAATGAGCAGTTCTTC.